Listed below are T cell receptor beta chains from one sample, sequenced in a study of T cells after yellow fever vaccination. TCRdb recomputed calls from the 5' RACE reads with MiXCR, one row per CDR3 protein. The sample yields over 150,000 distinct CDR3 sequences, about 6% seen once. This specimen consisted of CD4+ T cells sorted from PBMCs, obtained on the day of the first yellow fever vaccination. These receptors all come from a man between 18 and 35 years old who received the YFV17D yellow fever vaccine. The CDR3 runs from the conserved cysteine through the conserved F or W.

j_call: TRBJ2-3
v_call: TRBV7-3
cdr3_aa: CASSFGGAATDTQYF

j_call: TRBJ2-3
v_call: TRBV5-4
cdr3_aa: CASSLLAGDTTDTQYF

j_call: TRBJ2-6
v_call: TRBV7-9
cdr3_aa: CASLTASGANVLTF

j_call: TRBJ2-3
v_call: TRBV10-3
cdr3_aa: CAISDNRGSTLLGDVSTDTQYF

j_call: TRBJ2-1
v_call: TRBV3-1
cdr3_aa: CASSQRGAGNEQFF

j_call: TRBJ1-2
v_call: TRBV12-3/TRBV12-4
cdr3_aa: CASSKRAMGYGYTF

j_call: TRBJ1-2
v_call: TRBV6-1
cdr3_aa: CASSEFARDRYYGYTF

j_call: TRBJ2-7
v_call: TRBV7-9
cdr3_aa: CASSSLQGRGEQYF

j_call: TRBJ1-1
v_call: TRBV28
cdr3_aa: CASSSSREGGLAFF

j_call: TRBJ2-7
v_call: TRBV4-1
cdr3_aa: CASSQDPPTGGYSYEQYF

j_call: TRBJ2-3
v_call: TRBV5-1
cdr3_aa: CASSLGRTGGLTDTQYF

j_call: TRBJ1-5
v_call: TRBV25-1
cdr3_aa: CASSEYAGSQPQHF

j_call: TRBJ2-5
v_call: TRBV5-1
cdr3_aa: CASSGGQGALETQYF

j_call: TRBJ2-1
v_call: TRBV5-1
cdr3_aa: CASSFALRNEQFF

j_call: TRBJ2-7
v_call: TRBV29-1
cdr3_aa: CSVGSGLGQYF

j_call: TRBJ2-6
v_call: TRBV23-1
cdr3_aa: CASSRPSAVPLSGANVLTF

j_call: TRBJ2-1
v_call: TRBV4-2
cdr3_aa: CASCPSGGAFEQFF

j_call: TRBJ1-2
v_call: TRBV3-1
cdr3_aa: CASSQAGGFSSNYGYTF

j_call: TRBJ2-7
v_call: TRBV5-1
cdr3_aa: CASSTGLAGRYEQYF

j_call: TRBJ2-5
v_call: TRBV1
cdr3_aa: CTSALHLLSGRAGETQYF

j_call: TRBJ2-5
v_call: TRBV19
cdr3_aa: CATSGGETQYF

j_call: TRBJ2-3
v_call: TRBV30
cdr3_aa: CAWNRADTQYF

j_call: TRBJ2-7
v_call: TRBV7-9
cdr3_aa: CASSLTDSYEQYF

j_call: TRBJ2-3
v_call: TRBV5-1
cdr3_aa: CASSQTSGPSTDTQYF

j_call: TRBJ1-6
v_call: TRBV18
cdr3_aa: CASRQGGSYNSPLHF

j_call: TRBJ2-3
v_call: TRBV9
cdr3_aa: CASSNNRDGYTDTQYF

j_call: TRBJ1-3
v_call: TRBV2
cdr3_aa: CASTGDRVGNTIYF

j_call: TRBJ2-3
v_call: TRBV11-2
cdr3_aa: CASSLTSLALLDTQYF

j_call: TRBJ1-2
v_call: TRBV30
cdr3_aa: CAWKRDRPYGYTF

j_call: TRBJ1-5
v_call: TRBV7-8
cdr3_aa: CASSRQSLNQPQHF

j_call: TRBJ2-3
v_call: TRBV4-2
cdr3_aa: CASSVGLAGFTDTQYF

j_call: TRBJ2-7
v_call: TRBV14
cdr3_aa: CASSHGLAGIGGEQYF

j_call: TRBJ2-3
v_call: TRBV4-3
cdr3_aa: CASSQETGGFGDTQYF

j_call: TRBJ1-2
v_call: TRBV7-2
cdr3_aa: CASSHRDDGYTF

j_call: TRBJ2-3
v_call: TRBV2
cdr3_aa: CASSEFSRSVADTQYF